Shown below are 5 T cell receptor beta chains from a single sample sequenced in a study of blood T cell repertoires in COVID-19. TCRdb keeps only in-frame clones here, not all; method: immunoSEQ multiplex PCR. The table lists 250,000 or so clones, approximately 86% of them singletons. The source material was PBMCs or T cells enriched from blood (not recorded which). These receptors all stem from a woman in her twenties or thirties with acute COVID-19.

The gene calls are TRBV19 and TRBJ1-5; no clear D. V was trimmed by 5 bases and J by 6 bases, leaving 17 bases between them. Germline V gene lookup returns CDR1 LNHDA and CDR2 SQIVND (reference sequence). The CDR3 runs to 15 residues. CDR3 in amino acids: CASSWTLRERQPQHF. The CDR3, as DNA: TGTGCCAGTAGTTGGACCTTGAGGGAGCGTCAGCCCCAGCATTTT.

The V call is TRBV18, the J call TRBJ1-1; TRBD1 agrees at 9 bases. Germline lookup yields CDR1 KGHSH and CDR2 LQKENI. V lost 4 bases to trimming and J lost 2 bases; unmatched junction nucleotides: 5. The CDR3 has 15 residues. The CDR3 nucleotides are TGTGCCAGCTCACTACCGGGACAGGGCAACACTGAAGCTTTCTTT. Its translation is CASSLPGQGNTEAFF.

The chain has TRBV19 and TRBJ2-1; D unresolved. There are 20 residues in the CDR3. V lost 1 base, J lost 0 bases, and 22 bases lay in between. The germline gives CDR1 LNHDA, CDR2 SQIVND (reference sequence). Here the CDR3 reads CASSIALSPSRPVSYNEQFF. CDR3 nucleotides: TGTGCCAGTAGTATAGCCCTAAGCCCTAGTAGGCCCGTCTCCTACAATGAGCAGTTCTTC.

The V gene is TRBV19, the J gene TRBJ2-3; D is perhaps TRBD2 (5 bases). V lost 7 bases to trimming and J lost 5 bases, with 13 bases between them. The CDR3 loop spans 13 amino acids. CDR1 and CDR2 from the germline V gene are LNHDA and SQIVND (reference sequence). CDR3 DNA sequence: TGTGCCAGTACCGGAACTAGGATAGATACGCAGTATTTT. Protein product: CASTGTRIDTQYF. The complete variable domain, with remaining parts taken from reference TRBV19 and TRBJ2-3, reads DGGITQSPKYLFRKEGQNVTLSCEQNLNHDAMYWYRQDPGQGLRLIYYSQIVNDFQKGDIAEGYSVSREKKESFPLTVTSAQKNPTAFYLCASTGTRIDTQYFGPGTRLTVL.

The chain combines TRBV29-1 with TRBJ2-7, with 8 positions matching TRBD2. V lost 4 bases and J lost 9; bases outside the gene matches: 14. This CDR3 has 14 amino acids. In germline, CDR1 is SQVTM, CDR2 ANQGSEA. The CDR3 reads CSVAERGFLMGQYF. CDR3 nucleotides: TGCAGCGTTGCGGAGCGGGGGTTTTTAATGGGGCAGTACTTC.